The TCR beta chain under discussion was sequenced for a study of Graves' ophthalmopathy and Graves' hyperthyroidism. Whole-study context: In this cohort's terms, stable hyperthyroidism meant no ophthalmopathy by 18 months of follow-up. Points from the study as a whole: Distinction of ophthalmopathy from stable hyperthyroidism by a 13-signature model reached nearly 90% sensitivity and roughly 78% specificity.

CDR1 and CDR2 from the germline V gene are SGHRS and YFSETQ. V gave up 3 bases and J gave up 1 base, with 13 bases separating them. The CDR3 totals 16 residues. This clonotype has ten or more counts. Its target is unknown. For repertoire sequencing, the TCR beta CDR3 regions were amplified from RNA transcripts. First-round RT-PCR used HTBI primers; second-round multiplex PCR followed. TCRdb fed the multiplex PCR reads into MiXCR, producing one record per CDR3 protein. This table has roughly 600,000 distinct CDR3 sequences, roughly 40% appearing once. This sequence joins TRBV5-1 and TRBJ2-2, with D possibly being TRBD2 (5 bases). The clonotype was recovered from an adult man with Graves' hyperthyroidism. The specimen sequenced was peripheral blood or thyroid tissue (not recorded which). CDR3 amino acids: CASSSLSGGNTGELFF. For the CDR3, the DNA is TGCGCCAGCAGCTCCCTATCTGGAGGGAACACCGGGGAGCTGTTTTTT. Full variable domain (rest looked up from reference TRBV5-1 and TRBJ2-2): KAGVTQTPRYLIKTRGQQVTLSCSPISGHRSVSWYQQTPGQGLQFLFEYFSETQRNKGNFPGRFSGRQFSNSRSEMNVSTLELGDSALYLCASSSLSGGNTGELFFGEGSRLTVL.